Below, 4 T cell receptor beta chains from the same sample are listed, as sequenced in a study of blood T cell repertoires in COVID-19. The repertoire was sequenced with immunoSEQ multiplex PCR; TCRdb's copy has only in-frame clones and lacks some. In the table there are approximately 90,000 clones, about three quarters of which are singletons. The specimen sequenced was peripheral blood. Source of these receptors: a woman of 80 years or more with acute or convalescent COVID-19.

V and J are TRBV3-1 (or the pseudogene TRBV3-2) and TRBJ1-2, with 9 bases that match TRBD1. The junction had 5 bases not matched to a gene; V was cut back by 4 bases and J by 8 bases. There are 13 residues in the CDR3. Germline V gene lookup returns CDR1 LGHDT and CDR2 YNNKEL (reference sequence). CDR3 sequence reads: CASSLQGAEGYTF. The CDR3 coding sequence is TGTGCCAGCAGCCTACAGGGGGCGGAGGGCTACACCTTC.

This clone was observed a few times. The CDR3 loop is CASSLGQGLGAGTTDTQYF. For the CDR3, the DNA is TGTGCCAGTAGCTTGGGACAGGGCCTAGGGGCCGGAACCACAGATACGCAGTATTTT. The V call is TRBV19, the J call TRBJ2-3; TRBD1 matches at 9 bases. The CDR3 loop spans 19 amino acids. After removal of 6 bases from V and 2 bases from J, the junction contained 18 bases not matched to a gene. The germline V gene encodes CDR1 LNHDA and CDR2 SQIVND (reference sequence).

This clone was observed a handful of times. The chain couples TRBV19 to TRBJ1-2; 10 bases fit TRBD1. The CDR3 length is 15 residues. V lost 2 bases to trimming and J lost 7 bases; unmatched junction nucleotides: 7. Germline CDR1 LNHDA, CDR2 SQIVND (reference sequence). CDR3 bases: TGTGCCAGTAGTATAACGGGACAGGGGCTAGGTGGCTACACCTTC. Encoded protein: CASSITGQGLGGYTF.

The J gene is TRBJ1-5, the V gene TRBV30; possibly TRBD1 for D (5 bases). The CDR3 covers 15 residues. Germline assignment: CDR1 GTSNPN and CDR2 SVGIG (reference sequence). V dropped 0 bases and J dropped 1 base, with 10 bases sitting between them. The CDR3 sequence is CAWSVGGGSNQPQHF. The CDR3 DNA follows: TGTGCCTGGAGTGTTGGGGGAGGCAGCAATCAGCCCCAGCATTTT.